Shown below are 4 T cell receptor beta chains from a single sample sequenced in a study of response to subunit inactivated influenza vaccine. TCRdb ran MiXCR on the RT-PCR reads and lists one entry per CDR3 protein. This sample has fewer than 750,000 distinct CDR3 sequences; 14% occur once, and the top ten carry over 8.5%. The source material was PBMCs from blood, sampled about 13 days after vaccination. These receptors all stem from a man in his forties or fifties who received an inactivated influenza vaccine.

A note on this clonotype: This may come from a read error, since a much larger clone is one base off. The J gene is TRBJ2-3, the V gene TRBV24-1; 8 bases fit TRBD1. CDR1 is KGHDR and CDR2 is SFDVKD in the germline V gene. Germline trimming cut 3 bases from V and 6 bases from J; bases unmatched to any gene: 4. This CDR3 contains 14 residues. The chain's CDR3 is CATSDPRTGDTQYF. CDR3 DNA: TGTGCCACCAGTGATCCGCGGACAGGGGATACGCAGTATTTT.

This chain links TRBV5-5 with TRBJ2-5; 8 bases agree with TRBD1. CDR3 length equals 16 residues. From germline, CDR1 is SGHKS and CDR2 YYEKEE (reference sequence). The ends lost 0 bases at V and 5 bases at J; junction bases unmatched: 9. This CDR3 is CASSLGQGARGETQYF. The CDR3 region has the DNA TGTGCCAGCAGCTTGGGGCAGGGGGCTCGAGGGGAGACCCAGTACTTC.

This clonotype occurred many times. This chain joins TRBV7-8 and TRBJ2-5; possibly TRBD1 for D (6 bases). Germline-derived CDR1 and CDR2 are SGHVS and FQNEAQ. The CDR3 spans 15 residues. V shed 5 bases and J shed 5 bases, with 18 bases lying between them. CDR3 residues: CASSIPGRGVETQYF. The CDR3 DNA reads as TGTGCCAGCAGCATCCCTGGCAGGGGTGTGGAGACCCAGTACTTC.

The V and J genes are TRBV27 and TRBJ2-1, with 7 positions matching TRBD2. The CDR3 is made up of 14 amino acids. CDR1 is MNHEY and CDR2 is SMNVEV in the germline V gene (reference sequence). The V gene end was trimmed by 2 bases and the J gene end by 8 bases; junction bases not matched to a gene: 6. CDR3 in amino acids: CASSLKASGDEQFF. In DNA form, the CDR3 reads TGTGCCAGCAGTTTAAAGGCTAGCGGTGATGAGCAGTTCTTC.